The next 8 T cell receptor beta chains were all read from a single sample in a study of cytomegalovirus exposure and HLA in healthy donors. The PCR made use of 60 Vbeta and 13 Jbeta primers. Profiled with immunoSEQ multiplex PCR; TCRdb holds only in-frame clones, not every one. This table has 150,000 to 200,000 clones, approximately 80% appearing once. The specimen was PBMCs. The receptors were sampled from a woman aged 35 to 49 in good health and CMV-seropositive.

The chain recombines TRBV14 with TRBJ1-2; D unresolved. The V end was cut by 0 bases, the J end by 7 bases, with 12 bases between. Germline V gene sequence: CDR1 SGHDN, CDR2 FVKESK. CDR3 length equals 14 residues. The CDR3 sequence: CASSQEETAGGYTF. The CDR3 nucleotides are TGTGCCAGCAGCCAAGAGGAAACAGCCGGTGGCTACACCTTC.

V usage is TRBV29-1 and J usage is TRBJ1-2; D is ambiguous. Germline V CDR1 and CDR2: SQVTM, ANQGSEA. With 4 bases removed from V and 3 bases from J, the gap between germline ends came to 6 bases. The CDR3 contains 11 residues. CDR3 nucleotides: TGCAGCGTTGGACATGACTATGGCTACACCTTC. It specifies CSVGHDYGYTF.

The DNA for the CDR3 is TGTGCCAGCAGTGAATGGGGATTAAAGGGGCCGACCCAGTACTTC. Its translation is CASSEWGLKGPTQYF. This sequence joins TRBV25-1 and TRBJ2-5; D is perhaps TRBD1 (5 bases). CDR3 length equals 15 residues. Germline loops: CDR1 MGHDK, CDR2 SYGVNS. V lost 1 base and J 7 bases, leaving 16 bases between the germline ends.

The rearrangement links TRBV21-1 to TRBJ2-7; the DNA was not used to check the table's D call, TRBD1. TRBV21-1 is a recognized pseudogene. The CDR3 contains 15 residues. The CDR3: CASSKAGQGAYEQYF. The CDR3 DNA sequence: TGTGCCAGCAGCAAAGCCGGACAGGGGGCCTACGAGCAGTACTTC.

The V and J genes are TRBV9 and TRBJ2-3, with TRBD1 as a possible D gene (6 bases). There are 16 residues in the CDR3. Trimming pared 0 bases from V and 3 bases from J, leaving 14 bases between. The V gene's germline CDR1 is SGDLS and CDR2 YYNGEE. CDR3 amino acids: CASSVGNRALTDTQYF. CDR3 in DNA: TGTGCCAGCAGCGTAGGTAACAGGGCTTTGACAGATACGCAGTATTTT.

V is TRBV11-2 and J is TRBJ1-6; maybe TRBD1 (6 bases). Germline V CDR1 and CDR2: SGHAT, FQNNGV. V shed 7 bases and J shed 0 bases, with 19 bases lying between them. The CDR3 has 18 amino acids. CDR3 residues: CASTLFLTGNSYNSPLHF. The CDR3 region has the DNA TGTGCCAGCACCCTGTTTCTGACAGGAAACTCCTATAATTCACCCCTCCACTTT.

The chain uses TRBV7-2 and TRBJ2-7; 9 bases are a match to TRBD2. CDR3 length: 15 amino acids. Germline trimming cut 3 bases from V and 6 bases from J; bases unmatched to any gene: 9. From germline, CDR1 is SGHTA and CDR2 FQGNSA. The CDR3 reads CASSFSGRVKGEQYF. CDR3 sequence (DNA): TGTGCCAGCAGCTTTAGCGGGAGAGTTAAGGGCGAGCAGTACTTC.

The V and J genes are TRBV5-1 and TRBJ2-7, with 15 bases lining up with TRBD2. Germline trimming cut 4 bases from V and 1 base from J; bases unmatched to any gene: 9. Germline V lookup: CDR1 SGHRS, CDR2 YFSETQ. There are 18 residues in the CDR3. CDR3 protein: CASSVTGTSGGTSYEQYF. Written as DNA, the CDR3 is TGCGCCAGCAGCGTGACCGGGACTAGCGGGGGGACTTCCTACGAGCAGTACTTC.